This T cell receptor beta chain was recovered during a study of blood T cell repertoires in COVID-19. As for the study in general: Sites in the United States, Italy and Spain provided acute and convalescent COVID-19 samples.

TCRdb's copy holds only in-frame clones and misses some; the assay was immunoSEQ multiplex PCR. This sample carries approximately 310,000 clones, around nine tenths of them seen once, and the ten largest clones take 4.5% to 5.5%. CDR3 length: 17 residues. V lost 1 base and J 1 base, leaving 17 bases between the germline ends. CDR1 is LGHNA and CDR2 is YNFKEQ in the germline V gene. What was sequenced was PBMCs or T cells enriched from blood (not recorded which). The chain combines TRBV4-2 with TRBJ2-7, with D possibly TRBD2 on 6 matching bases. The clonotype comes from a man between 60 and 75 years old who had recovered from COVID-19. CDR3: CASSQGLSGGVSYEQYF. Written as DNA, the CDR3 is TGTGCCAGCAGCCAAGGTTTAAGCGGAGGGGTTTCCTACGAGCAGTACTTC.